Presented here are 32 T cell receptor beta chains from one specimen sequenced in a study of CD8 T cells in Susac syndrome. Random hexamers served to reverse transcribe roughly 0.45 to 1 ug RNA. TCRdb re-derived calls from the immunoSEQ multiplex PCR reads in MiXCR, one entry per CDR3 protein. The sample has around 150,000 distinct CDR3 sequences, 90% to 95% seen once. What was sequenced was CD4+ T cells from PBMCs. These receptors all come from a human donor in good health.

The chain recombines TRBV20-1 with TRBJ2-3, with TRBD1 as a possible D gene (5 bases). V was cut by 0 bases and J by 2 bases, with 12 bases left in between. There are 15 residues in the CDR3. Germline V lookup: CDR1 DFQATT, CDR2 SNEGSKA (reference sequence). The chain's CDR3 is CSARDHRGSTDTQYF. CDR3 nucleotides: TGCAGTGCTAGAGATCATAGGGGTTCCACAGATACGCAGTATTTT.

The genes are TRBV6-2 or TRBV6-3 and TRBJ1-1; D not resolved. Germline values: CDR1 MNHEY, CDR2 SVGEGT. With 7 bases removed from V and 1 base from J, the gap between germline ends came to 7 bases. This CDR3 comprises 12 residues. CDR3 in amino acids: CASISANTEAFF. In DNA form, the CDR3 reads TGTGCCAGCATCTCAGCGAACACTGAAGCTTTCTTT.

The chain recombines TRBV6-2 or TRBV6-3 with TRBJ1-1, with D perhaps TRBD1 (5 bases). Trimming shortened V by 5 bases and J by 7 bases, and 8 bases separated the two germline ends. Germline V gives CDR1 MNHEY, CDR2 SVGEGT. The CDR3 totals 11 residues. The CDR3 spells CASSGTFEAFF. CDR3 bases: TGTGCCAGCAGTGGGACGTTTGAAGCTTTCTTT.

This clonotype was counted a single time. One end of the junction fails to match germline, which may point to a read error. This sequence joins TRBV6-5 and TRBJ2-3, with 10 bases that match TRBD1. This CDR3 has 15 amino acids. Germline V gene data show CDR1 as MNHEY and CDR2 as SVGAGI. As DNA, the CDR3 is TGCGCCAGCAGTGACAGGGGGCGCGGCACAGATACGCAGTATTTT. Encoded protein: CASSDRGRGTDTQYF.

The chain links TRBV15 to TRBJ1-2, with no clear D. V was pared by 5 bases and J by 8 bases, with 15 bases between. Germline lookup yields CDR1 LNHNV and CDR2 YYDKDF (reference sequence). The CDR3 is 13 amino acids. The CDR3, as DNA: TGTGCCACCAGCCCCCCGAATGGGGTAGGCTACACCTTC. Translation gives CATSPPNGVGYTF. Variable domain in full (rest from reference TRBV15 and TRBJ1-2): DAMVIQNPRYQVTQFGKPVTLSCSQTLNHNVMYWYQQKSSQAPKLLFHYYDKDFNNEADTPDNFQSRRPNTSFCFLDIRSPGLGDTAMYLCATSPPNGVGYTFGSGTRLTVV.

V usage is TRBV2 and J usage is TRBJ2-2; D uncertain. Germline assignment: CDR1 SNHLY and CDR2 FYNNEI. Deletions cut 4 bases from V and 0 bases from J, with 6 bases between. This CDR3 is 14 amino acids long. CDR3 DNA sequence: TGTGCCAGCAGTGGCGAGCCGAACACCGGGGAGCTGTTTTTT. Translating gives CASSGEPNTGELFF.

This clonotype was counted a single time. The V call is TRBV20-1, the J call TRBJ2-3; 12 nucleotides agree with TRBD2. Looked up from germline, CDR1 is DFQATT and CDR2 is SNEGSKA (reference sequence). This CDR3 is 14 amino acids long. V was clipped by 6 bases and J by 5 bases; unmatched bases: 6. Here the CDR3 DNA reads TGCAGTGCCCTCGAGACTAGCGGGGGAGATACGCAGTATTTT. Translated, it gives CSALETSGGDTQYF.

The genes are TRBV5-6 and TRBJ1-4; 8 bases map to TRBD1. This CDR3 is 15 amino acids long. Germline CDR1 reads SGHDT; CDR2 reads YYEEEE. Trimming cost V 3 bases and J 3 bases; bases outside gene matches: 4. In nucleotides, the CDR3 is TGTGCCAGCAGCTGGTGGGGACAGGCTAATGAAAAACTGTTTTTT. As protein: CASSWWGQANEKLFF.

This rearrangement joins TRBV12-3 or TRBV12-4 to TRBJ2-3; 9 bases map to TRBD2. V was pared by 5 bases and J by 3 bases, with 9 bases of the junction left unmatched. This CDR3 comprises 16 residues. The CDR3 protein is CASSREAGGGTDTQYF. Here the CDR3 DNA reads TGTGCCAGCAGTCGCGAAGCGGGGGGCGGGACAGATACGCAGTATTTT.

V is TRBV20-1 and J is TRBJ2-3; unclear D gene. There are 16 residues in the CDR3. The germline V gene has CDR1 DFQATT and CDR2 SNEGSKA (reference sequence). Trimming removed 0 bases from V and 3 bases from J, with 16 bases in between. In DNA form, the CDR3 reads TGCAGTGCTAGAGATCCCGGGCAGCCGGCAACAGATACGCAGTATTTT. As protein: CSARDPGQPATDTQYF.

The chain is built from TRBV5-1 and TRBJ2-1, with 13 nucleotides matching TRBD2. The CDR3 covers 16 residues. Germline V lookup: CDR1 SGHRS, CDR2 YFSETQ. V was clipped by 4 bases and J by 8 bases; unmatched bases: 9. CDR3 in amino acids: CASSPQLAGGPDEQFF. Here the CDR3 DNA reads TGCGCCAGCAGCCCACAACTAGCGGGGGGGCCCGATGAGCAGTTCTTC.

In DNA, the CDR3 is TGTGCCAGCTCACCGGGAGGGACCTCCAATTCACCCCTCCACTTT. This encodes CASSPGGTSNSPLHF. The rearrangement joins TRBV18 to TRBJ1-6; D possibly corresponds to TRBD1 (5 bases). CDR1 is KGHSH and CDR2 is LQKENI in the germline V gene. Trimming pared 3 bases from V and 7 bases from J, leaving 13 bases between. The CDR3 spans 15 residues. The whole variable domain, remainder taken from reference TRBV18 and TRBJ1-6, is NAGVMQNPRHLVRRRGQEARLRCSPMKGHSHVYWYRQLPEEGLKFMVYLQKENIIDESGMPKERFSAEFPKEGPSILRIQQVVRGDSAAYFCASSPGGTSNSPLHFGNGTRLTVT.

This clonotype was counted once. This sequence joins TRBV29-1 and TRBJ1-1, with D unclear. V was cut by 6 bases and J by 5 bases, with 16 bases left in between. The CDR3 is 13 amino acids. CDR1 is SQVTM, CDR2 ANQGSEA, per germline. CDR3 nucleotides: TGCAGCGTGTCTCCCGGGGTGTGGACTGAAGCTTTCTTT. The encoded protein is CSVSPGVWTEAFF. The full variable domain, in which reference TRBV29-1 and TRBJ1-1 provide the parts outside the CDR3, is SAVISQKPSRDICQRGTSLTIQCQVDSQVTMMFWYRQQPGQSLTLIATANQGSEATYESGFVIDKFPISRPNLTFSTLTVSNMSPEDSSIYLCSVSPGVWTEAFFGQGTRLTVV.

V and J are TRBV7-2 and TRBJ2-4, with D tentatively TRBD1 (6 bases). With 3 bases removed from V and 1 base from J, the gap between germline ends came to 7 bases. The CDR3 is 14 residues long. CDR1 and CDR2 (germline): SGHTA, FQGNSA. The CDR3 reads CASSFGQAKNIQYF. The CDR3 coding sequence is TGTGCCAGCAGCTTCGGACAGGCCAAAAACATTCAGTACTTC.

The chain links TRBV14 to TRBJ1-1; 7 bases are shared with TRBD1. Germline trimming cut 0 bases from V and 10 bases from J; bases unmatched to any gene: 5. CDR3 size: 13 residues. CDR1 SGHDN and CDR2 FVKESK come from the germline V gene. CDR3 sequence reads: CASSQDQTGPAFF. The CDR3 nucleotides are TGTGCCAGCAGCCAAGATCAGACAGGGCCAGCTTTCTTT.

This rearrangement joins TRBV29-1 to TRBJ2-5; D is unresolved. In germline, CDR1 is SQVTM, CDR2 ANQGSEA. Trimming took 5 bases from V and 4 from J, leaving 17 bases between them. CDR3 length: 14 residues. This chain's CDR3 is CSVKGLRRRETQYF. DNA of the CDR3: TGCAGCGTTAAGGGCCTTCGGCGGCGAGAGACCCAGTACTTC. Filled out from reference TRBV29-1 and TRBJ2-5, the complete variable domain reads SAVISQKPSRDICQRGTSLTIQCQVDSQVTMMFWYRQQPGQSLTLIATANQGSEATYESGFVIDKFPISRPNLTFSTLTVSNMSPEDSSIYLCSVKGLRRRETQYFGPGTRLLVL.

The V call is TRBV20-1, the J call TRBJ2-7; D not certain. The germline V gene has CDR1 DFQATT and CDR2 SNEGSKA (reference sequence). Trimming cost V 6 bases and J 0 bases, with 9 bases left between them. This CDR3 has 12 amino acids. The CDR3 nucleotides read TGCAGTGCCCCTGGGTACTCCTACGAGCAGTACTTC. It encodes CSAPGYSYEQYF.

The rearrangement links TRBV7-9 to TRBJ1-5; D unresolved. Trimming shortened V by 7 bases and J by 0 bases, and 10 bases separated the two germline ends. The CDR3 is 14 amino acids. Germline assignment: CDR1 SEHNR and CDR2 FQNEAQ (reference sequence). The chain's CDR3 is CASISIFSNQPQHF. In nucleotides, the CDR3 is TGTGCCAGCATCTCGATATTTAGCAATCAGCCCCAGCATTTT.

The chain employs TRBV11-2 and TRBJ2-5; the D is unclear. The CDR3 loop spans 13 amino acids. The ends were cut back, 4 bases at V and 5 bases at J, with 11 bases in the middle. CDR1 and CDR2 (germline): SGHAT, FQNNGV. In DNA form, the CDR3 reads TGTGCCAGCAGCTCAAACACGCGGGAGACCCAGTACTTC. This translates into CASSSNTRETQYF.

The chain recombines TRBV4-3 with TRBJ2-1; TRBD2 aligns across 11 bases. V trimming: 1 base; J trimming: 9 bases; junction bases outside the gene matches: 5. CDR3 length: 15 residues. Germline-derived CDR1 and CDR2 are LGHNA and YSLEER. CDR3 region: CASSQGLAGPREQFF. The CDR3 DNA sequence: TGCGCCAGCAGCCAAGGACTAGCGGGGCCTCGTGAGCAGTTCTTC.

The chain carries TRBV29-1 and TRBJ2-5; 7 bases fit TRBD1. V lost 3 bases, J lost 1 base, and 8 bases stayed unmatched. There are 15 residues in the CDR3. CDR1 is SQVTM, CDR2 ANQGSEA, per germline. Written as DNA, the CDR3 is TGCAGCGTTGACGGGTACCGGGACAGCCAAGAGACCCAGTACTTC. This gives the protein CSVDGYRDSQETQYF.

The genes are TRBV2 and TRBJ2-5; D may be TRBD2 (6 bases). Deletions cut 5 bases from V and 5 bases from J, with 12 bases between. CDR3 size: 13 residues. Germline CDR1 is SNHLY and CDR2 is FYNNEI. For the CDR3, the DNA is TGTGCCAGCAGTCGGACCCGGGAGGAGACCCAGTACTTC. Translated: CASSRTREETQYF.

The DNA of the CDR3 is TGTGCCAGCAGTTCCCCTGGTGGGGAACGGTCCTACGAGCAGTACTTC. Translation: CASSSPGGERSYEQYF. The chain joins TRBV6-2 or TRBV6-3 to TRBJ2-7; unclear D gene. The CDR3 length is 16 residues. V dropped 4 bases and J dropped 1 base, with 17 bases sitting between them. Germline CDR1 and CDR2: MNHEY and SVGEGT.

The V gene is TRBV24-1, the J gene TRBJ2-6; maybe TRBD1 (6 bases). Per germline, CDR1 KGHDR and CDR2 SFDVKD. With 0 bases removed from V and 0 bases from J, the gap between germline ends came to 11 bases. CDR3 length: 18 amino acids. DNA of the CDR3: TGTGCCACCAGTGATTTGGTCAGGGGAAGCTCTGGGGCCAACGTCCTGACTTTC. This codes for CATSDLVRGSSGANVLTF.

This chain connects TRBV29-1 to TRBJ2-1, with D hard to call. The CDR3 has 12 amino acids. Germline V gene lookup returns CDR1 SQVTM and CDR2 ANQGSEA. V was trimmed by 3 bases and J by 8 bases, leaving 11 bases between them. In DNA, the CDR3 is TGCAGCGTTGACAGCGCCTCGGATGAGCAGTTCTTC. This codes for CSVDSASDEQFF.

Here the CDR3 DNA reads TGCAGCGTTGAGCCAGGAGAAGCTTTCTTT. Encoded protein: CSVEPGEAFF. The chain carries TRBV29-1 and TRBJ1-1; no clear D gene. This CDR3 region has 10 residues. Germline CDR1 and CDR2: SQVTM and ANQGSEA. Deletions cut 3 bases from V and 8 bases from J, with 7 bases between.

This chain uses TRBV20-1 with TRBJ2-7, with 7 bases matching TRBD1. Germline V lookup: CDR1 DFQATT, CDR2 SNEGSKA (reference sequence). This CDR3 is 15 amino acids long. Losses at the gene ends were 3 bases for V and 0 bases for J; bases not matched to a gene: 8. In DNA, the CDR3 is TGCAGTGCTAGGTACTCCGGGACAGTCTCCTACGAGCAGTACTTC. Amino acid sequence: CSARYSGTVSYEQYF.

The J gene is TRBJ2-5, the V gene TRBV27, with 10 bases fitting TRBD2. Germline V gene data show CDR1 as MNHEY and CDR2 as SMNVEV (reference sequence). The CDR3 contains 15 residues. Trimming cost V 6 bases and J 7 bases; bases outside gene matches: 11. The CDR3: CASRTSGGAPGTQYF. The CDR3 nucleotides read TGTGCCAGCAGAACCAGCGGGGGGGCTCCCGGGACCCAGTACTTC.

In DNA, the CDR3 is TGTGCCAGCAGCCGGGACAGGGAATCACCCCTCCACTTT. Translating gives CASSRDRESPLHF. This chain connects TRBV7-2 to TRBJ1-6; TRBD1 aligns across 9 bases. The junction had 3 bases not matched to a gene; V was cut back by 5 bases and J by 10 bases. Germline assignment: CDR1 SGHTA and CDR2 FQGNSA. There are 13 residues in the CDR3.

CDR3 nucleotide sequence: TGTGCCAGCTCACCACCGATGGGAACCTCCTACGAGCAGTACTTC. Translated: CASSPPMGTSYEQYF. The V call is TRBV18, the J call TRBJ2-7, with D uncertain. There are 15 residues in the CDR3. Germline V gives CDR1 KGHSH, CDR2 LQKENI. The V end was cut by 0 bases, the J end by 0 bases, with 9 bases between.

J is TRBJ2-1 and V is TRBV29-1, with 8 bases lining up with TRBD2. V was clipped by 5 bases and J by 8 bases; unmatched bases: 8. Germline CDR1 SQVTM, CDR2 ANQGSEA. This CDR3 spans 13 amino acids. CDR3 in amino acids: CSVRGLARDEQFF. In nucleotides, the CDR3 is TGCAGCGTTAGAGGACTAGCCCGAGATGAGCAGTTCTTC.

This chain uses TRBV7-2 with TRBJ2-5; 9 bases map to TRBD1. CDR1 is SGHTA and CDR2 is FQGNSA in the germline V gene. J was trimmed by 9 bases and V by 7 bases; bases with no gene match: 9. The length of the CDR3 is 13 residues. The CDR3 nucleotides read TGTGCCAGCACCCCCTTTGGGACAGGGTCCCAGTACTTC. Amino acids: CASTPFGTGSQYF.